The 3 T cell receptor beta chains below all came from one sample that was sequenced in a study of cytomegalovirus exposure and HLA in healthy donors. Some clones are missing from TCRdb's copy, which holds only in-frame ones; the method was immunoSEQ multiplex PCR. The sample consists of 60,000 or so clones, over 85% of them appearing once. Sequencing was performed on PBMCs. All receptors come from a man younger than 35 in good health and CMV-seronegative.

The V gene is TRBV6-5, the J gene TRBJ1-5; D may be TRBD1 (6 bases). CDR1 is MNHEY and CDR2 is SVGAGI in the germline V gene. The CDR3 is 13 amino acids. The ends were cut back, 6 bases at V and 6 bases at J, with 12 bases in the middle. The CDR3 sequence: CASSPLGGQPQHF. CDR3 nucleotide sequence: TGTGCCAGCAGCCCTTTAGGGGGTCAGCCCCAGCATTTT.

This rearrangement joins TRBV27 to TRBJ2-7, with 8 bases matching TRBD2. V trimming: 5 bases; J trimming: 7 bases; junction bases outside the gene matches: 10. There are 14 residues in the CDR3. The germline V gene has CDR1 MNHEY and CDR2 SMNVEV (reference sequence). Here the CDR3 reads CASSATSVRPEQYF. DNA for the CDR3: TGTGCCAGCAGTGCGACTAGCGTTCGACCTGAGCAGTACTTC.

The chain uses TRBV6-5 and TRBJ2-6; TRBD2 matches at 7 bases. V shed 2 bases and J 2 bases; nucleotides not matched to a gene: 3. From germline, CDR1 is MNHEY and CDR2 SVGAGI. The CDR3 contains 16 residues. In nucleotides, the CDR3 is TGTGCCAGCAGTTACACTGGGGGGGCTGGGGCCAACGTCCTGACTTTC. It encodes CASSYTGGAGANVLTF.